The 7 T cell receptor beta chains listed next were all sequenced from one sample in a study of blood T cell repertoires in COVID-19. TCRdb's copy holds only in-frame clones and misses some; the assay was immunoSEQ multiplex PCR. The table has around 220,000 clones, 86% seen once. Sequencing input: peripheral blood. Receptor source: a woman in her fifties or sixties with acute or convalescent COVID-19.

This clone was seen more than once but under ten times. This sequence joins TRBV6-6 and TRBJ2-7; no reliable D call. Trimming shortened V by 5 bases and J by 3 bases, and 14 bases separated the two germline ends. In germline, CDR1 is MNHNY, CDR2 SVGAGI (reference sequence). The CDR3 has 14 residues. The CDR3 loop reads CASSRGTLNYEQYF. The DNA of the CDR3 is TGTGCCAGCAGTAGAGGTACTCTCAACTACGAGCAGTACTTC.

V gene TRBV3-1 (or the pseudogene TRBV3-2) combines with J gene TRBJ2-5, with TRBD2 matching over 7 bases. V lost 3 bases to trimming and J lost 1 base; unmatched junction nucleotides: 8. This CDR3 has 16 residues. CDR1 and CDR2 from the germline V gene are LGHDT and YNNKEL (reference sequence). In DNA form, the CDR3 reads TGTGCCAGCAGCCACACGGTAGCGGGCCCCCAAGAGACCCAGTACTTC. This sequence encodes CASSHTVAGPQETQYF.

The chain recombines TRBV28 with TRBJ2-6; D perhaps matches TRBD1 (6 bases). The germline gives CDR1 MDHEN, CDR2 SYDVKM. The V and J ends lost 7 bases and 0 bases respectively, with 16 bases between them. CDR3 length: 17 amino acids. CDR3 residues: CASNPDRLLSGANVLTF. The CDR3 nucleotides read TGTGCCAGCAACCCAGACAGGCTCCTCTCTGGGGCCAACGTCCTGACTTTC.

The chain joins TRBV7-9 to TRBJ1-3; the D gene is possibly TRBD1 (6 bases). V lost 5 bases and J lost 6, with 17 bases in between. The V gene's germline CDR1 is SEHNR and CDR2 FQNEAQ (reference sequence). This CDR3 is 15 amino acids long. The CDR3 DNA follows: TGTGCCAGCAGCCCCGGACAGCCTGGACTAAACACCATATATTTT. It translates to CASSPGQPGLNTIYF. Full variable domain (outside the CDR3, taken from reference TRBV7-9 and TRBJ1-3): DTGVSQNPRHKITKRGQNVTFRCDPISEHNRLYWYRQTLGQGPEFLTYFQNEAQLEKSRLLSDRFSAERPKGSFSTLEIQRTEQGDSAMYLCASSPGQPGLNTIYFGEGSWLTVV.

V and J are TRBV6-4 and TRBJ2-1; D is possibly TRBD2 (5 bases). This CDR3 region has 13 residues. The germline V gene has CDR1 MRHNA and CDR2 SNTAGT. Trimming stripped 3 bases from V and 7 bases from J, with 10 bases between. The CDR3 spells CASSEQRQNEQFF. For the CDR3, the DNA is TGTGCCAGCAGTGAGCAGCGGCAGAATGAGCAGTTCTTC.

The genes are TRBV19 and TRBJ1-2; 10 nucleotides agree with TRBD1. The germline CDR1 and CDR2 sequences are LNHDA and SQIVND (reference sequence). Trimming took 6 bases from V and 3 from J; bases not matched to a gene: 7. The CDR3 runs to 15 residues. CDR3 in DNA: TGTGCCAGTAGCGTCGTTGGGACAGGGGACTATGGCTACACCTTC. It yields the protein CASSVVGTGDYGYTF. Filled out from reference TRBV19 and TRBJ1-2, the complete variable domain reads DGGITQSPKYLFRKEGQNVTLSCEQNLNHDAMYWYRQDPGQGLRLIYYSQIVNDFQKGDIAEGYSVSREKKESFPLTVTSAQKNPTAFYLCASSVVGTGDYGYTFGSGTRLTVV.

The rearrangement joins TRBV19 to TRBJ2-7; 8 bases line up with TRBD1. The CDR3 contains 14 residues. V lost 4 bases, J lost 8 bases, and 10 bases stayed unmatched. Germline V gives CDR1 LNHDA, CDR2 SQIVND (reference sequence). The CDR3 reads CASSTDRAPPQQYF. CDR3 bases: TGTGCCAGTAGTACGGACAGGGCTCCCCCCCAGCAGTACTTC.